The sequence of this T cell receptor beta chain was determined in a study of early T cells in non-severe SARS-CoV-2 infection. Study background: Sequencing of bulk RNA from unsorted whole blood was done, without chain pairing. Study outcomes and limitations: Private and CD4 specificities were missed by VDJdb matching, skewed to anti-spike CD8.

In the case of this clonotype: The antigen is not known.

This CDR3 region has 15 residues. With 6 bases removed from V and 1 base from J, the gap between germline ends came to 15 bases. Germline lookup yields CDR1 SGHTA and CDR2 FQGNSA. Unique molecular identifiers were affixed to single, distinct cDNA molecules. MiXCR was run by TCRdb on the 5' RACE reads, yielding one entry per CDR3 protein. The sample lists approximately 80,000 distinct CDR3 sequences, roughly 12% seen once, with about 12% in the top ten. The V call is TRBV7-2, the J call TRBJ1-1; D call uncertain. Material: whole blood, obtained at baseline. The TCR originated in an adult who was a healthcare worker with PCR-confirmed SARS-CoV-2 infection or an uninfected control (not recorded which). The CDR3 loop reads CASSPHSRSNTEAFF. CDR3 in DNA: TGTGCCAGCAGTCCACACTCCAGGTCGAACACTGAAGCTTTCTTT.